This T cell receptor beta chain was identified in a study of blood T cell repertoires in COVID-19 (dated by TCRdb to the early 2020s). Describing the broader study: Collaborator samples came from the United States, Italy and Spain and covered acute and convalescent phases of COVID-19. The repertoires were made available in a free public database intended to serve as a resource for research on the immune response to SARS-CoV-2. The dataset comprised deeply sampled blood TCRbeta repertoires from subjects exposed to, actively infected with, or recovered from COVID-19. The prospective study material was composed of cDNA or gDNA derived from T cells, B-cell-depleted T cells, or PBMCs. Where HLA class I and class II types were available, the types were taken from metadata supplied by the sample provider, not from assay-based typing. Nearly every sample came with metadata listing a de-identified subject ID, COVID-19 status, age in years and sex. Samples came from the ongoing ImmuneRACE study (first 160 participants) plus 1,254 subjects from 6 global collaborators. Broad study findings and their caveats: The amount of clinical and demographic metadata varied by source and participant and was provided uncurated.

CDR1 and CDR2 were assigned from the germline V gene as SGHRS and YFSETQ. The cysteine opens and the phenylalanine closes a CDR3 of 13 amino acids. Of all the DNA, just the CDR3 is kept, 39 bases in frame from base 1. V gives up 0 bases and J gives up 9 bases, and the segment between their germline ends measures 12 bases. This clone was seen once. What antigen it recognizes has not been identified. No much larger clone is present one base from it, and per-base qualities are unavailable. The immunoSEQ Assay, a bias-controlled multiplex PCR, was used to amplify TCRbeta CDR3 regions from genomic DNA. Concerning the study's data processing: Within the assay, amplification of reference gene primers was used to estimate how many nucleated cells each sample contained. To quantify the absolute abundance of each unique TCRbeta CDR3 rearrangement, sequence reads were collapsed and filtered. For each sample, productive Simpson clonality was calculated by taking the square root of Simpson's diversity index across productive rearrangements. Here the immuneACCESS table is served through TCRdb, limited to in-frame sequences with V and J called. Missing clones are a known gap in these copies; in checked studies unresolved V genes cover under half, and the rest lacks a known reason. The DNA gave D and trimming, while V, J and clone size come from that table. Across this sample there are more than 150,000 clones, with about nine tenths seen only once. The top ten clones comprise 6.7% of the sample.

Each collaborating institution followed its own protocols to collect whole blood in K2EDTA tubes. For TCRbeta analysis, collaborators shipped samples in one of three forms: frozen whole blood, isolated PBMCs, or DNA extracted from either of those sample types. The sequenced material came from peripheral blood. The receptor was isolated from a man in his forties or fifties with acute or convalescent COVID-19. The receptor chain draws on TRBV5-1 and TRBJ2-5; the D segment could be TRBD2, given 5 matching bases. The nucleotides read TGCGCCAGCAGCTTGGCCGGTAGCGCAGCCCAGTACTTC. Translated, this is CASSLAGSAAQYF.